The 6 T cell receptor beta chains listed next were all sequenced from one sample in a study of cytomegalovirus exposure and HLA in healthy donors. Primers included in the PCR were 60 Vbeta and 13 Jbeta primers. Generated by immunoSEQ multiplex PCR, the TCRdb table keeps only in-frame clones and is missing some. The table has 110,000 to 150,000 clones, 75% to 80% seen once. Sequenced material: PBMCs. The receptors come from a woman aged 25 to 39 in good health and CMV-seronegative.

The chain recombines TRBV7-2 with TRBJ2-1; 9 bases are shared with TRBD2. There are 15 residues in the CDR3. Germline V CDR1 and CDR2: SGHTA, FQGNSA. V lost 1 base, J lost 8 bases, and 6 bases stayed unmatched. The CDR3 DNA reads TGTGCCAGCAGCTTAGTAGCGGGGGTCATGGATGAGCAGTTCTTC. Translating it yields CASSLVAGVMDEQFF.

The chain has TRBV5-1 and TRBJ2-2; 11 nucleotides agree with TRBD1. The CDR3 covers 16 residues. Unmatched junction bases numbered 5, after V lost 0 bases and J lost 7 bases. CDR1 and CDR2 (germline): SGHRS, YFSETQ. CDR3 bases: TGCGCCAGCAGCTTGGCCGGACAGGGGGCTTTCGGGGAGCTGTTTTTT. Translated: CASSLAGQGAFGELFF. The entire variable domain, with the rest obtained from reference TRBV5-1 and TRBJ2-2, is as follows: KAGVTQTPRYLIKTRGQQVTLSCSPISGHRSVSWYQQTPGQGLQFLFEYFSETQRNKGNFPGRFSGRQFSNSRSEMNVSTLELGDSALYLCASSLAGQGAFGELFFGEGSRLTVL.

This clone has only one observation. The CDR3 DNA reads as TGTGCCAGCAGCTTGAAGGTGGGCCTCGAGACTGAAGCTTTCTTT. Protein product: CASSLKVGLETEAFF. V usage is TRBV11-2 and J usage is TRBJ1-1, with unresolved D. V gave up 3 bases and J gave up 5 bases, with 16 bases separating them. From germline, CDR1 is SGHAT and CDR2 FQNNGV. This CDR3 spans 15 amino acids. Looking up the rest from reference TRBV11-2 and TRBJ1-1 gives the full variable domain: EAGVAQSPRYKIIEKRQSVAFWCNPISGHATLYWYQQILGQGPKLLIQFQNNGVVDDSQLPKDRFSAERLKGVDSTLKIQPAKLEDSAVYLCASSLKVGLETEAFFGQGTRLTVV.

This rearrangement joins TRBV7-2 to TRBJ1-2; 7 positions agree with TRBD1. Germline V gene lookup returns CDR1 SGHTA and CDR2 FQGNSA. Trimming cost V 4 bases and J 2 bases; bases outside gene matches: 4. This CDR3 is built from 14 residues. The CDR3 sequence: CASSSGGLNYGYTF. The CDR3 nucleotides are TGTGCCAGCAGCTCAGGGGGATTAAACTATGGCTACACCTTC.

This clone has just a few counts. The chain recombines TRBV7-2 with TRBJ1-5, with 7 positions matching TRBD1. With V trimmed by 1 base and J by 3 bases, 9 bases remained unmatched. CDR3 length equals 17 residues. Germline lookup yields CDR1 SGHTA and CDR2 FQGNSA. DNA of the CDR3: TGTGCCAGCAGCTTAGGGGCGCGGACAGGCACCAATCAGCCCCAGCATTTT. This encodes CASSLGARTGTNQPQHF.

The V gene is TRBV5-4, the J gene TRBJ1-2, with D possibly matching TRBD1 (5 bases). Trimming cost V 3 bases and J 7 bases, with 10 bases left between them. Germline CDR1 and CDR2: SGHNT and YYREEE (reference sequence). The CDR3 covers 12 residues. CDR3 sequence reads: CASSSRAPGYTF. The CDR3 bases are TGTGCCAGCAGCTCCAGGGCTCCTGGCTACACCTTC.